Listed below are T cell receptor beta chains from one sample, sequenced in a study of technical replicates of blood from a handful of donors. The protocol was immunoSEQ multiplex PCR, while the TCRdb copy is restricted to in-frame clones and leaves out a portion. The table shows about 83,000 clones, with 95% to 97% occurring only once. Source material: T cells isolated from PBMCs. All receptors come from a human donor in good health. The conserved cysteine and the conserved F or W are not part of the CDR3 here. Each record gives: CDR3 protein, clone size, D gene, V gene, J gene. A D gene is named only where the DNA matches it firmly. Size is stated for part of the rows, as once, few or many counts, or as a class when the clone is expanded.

cdr3_aa: AWRQANTEAF
clone_size: few
d_call: .
v_call: TRBV30
j_call: TRBJ1-1

cdr3_aa: ASRTTGGNTEAF
clone_size: .
d_call: .
v_call: TRBV19
j_call: TRBJ1-1

cdr3_aa: ASGQGWGNQPQH
clone_size: once
d_call: TRBD1
v_call: TRBV7-8
j_call: TRBJ1-5

cdr3_aa: ASIGQAAMNTEAF
clone_size: .
d_call: TRBD1
v_call: TRBV28
j_call: TRBJ1-1

cdr3_aa: ASKGTGSYEQY
clone_size: .
d_call: TRBD1
v_call: TRBV27
j_call: TRBJ2-7

cdr3_aa: ASSPSYYDTQY
clone_size: .
d_call: .
v_call: TRBV4-3
j_call: TRBJ2-3

cdr3_aa: ASSYGEASEQY
clone_size: .
d_call: .
v_call: TRBV6-5
j_call: TRBJ2-7

cdr3_aa: ASSPYYEQY
clone_size: once
d_call: .
v_call: TRBV28
j_call: TRBJ2-7

cdr3_aa: ASNSGRETGELF
clone_size: .
d_call: TRBD2
v_call: TRBV6-5
j_call: TRBJ2-2

cdr3_aa: ASSQDMTQDLGEQY
clone_size: .
d_call: .
v_call: TRBV4-3
j_call: TRBJ2-7

cdr3_aa: ASSLVYSTSSTEQY
clone_size: .
d_call: TRBD2
v_call: TRBV5-1
j_call: TRBJ2-7

cdr3_aa: ASSEEFARANNYGYT
clone_size: .
d_call: .
v_call: TRBV2
j_call: TRBJ1-2

cdr3_aa: ASSEQGIGGNTIY
clone_size: .
d_call: .
v_call: TRBV9
j_call: TRBJ1-3

cdr3_aa: ASSIGQNNQPQH
clone_size: .
d_call: .
v_call: TRBV19
j_call: TRBJ1-5

cdr3_aa: ASSLILAGGPEQY
clone_size: .
d_call: TRBD2
v_call: TRBV6-6
j_call: TRBJ2-7

cdr3_aa: ASSEPNSGSFYQTGELF
clone_size: .
d_call: TRBD2
v_call: TRBV2
j_call: TRBJ2-2

cdr3_aa: ASGLAGSYEQY
clone_size: .
d_call: TRBD2
v_call: TRBV2
j_call: TRBJ2-7

cdr3_aa: ASSIDLTGQQH
clone_size: .
d_call: .
v_call: TRBV19
j_call: TRBJ1-5

cdr3_aa: ASSLLHEQY
clone_size: .
d_call: .
v_call: TRBV7-2
j_call: TRBJ2-7

cdr3_aa: ASRPQGDGNYGYT
clone_size: .
d_call: TRBD1
v_call: TRBV4-1
j_call: TRBJ1-2

cdr3_aa: ASSITANTEAF
clone_size: once
d_call: .
v_call: TRBV9
j_call: TRBJ1-1

cdr3_aa: ASSLSGQGEEKLF
clone_size: .
d_call: TRBD1
v_call: TRBV5-1
j_call: TRBJ1-4

cdr3_aa: ASSLTGHPGIQY
clone_size: .
d_call: .
v_call: TRBV7-9
j_call: TRBJ2-4

cdr3_aa: ASSVDPAGRYEQY
clone_size: .
d_call: .
v_call: TRBV9
j_call: TRBJ2-7

cdr3_aa: ASSPKWGGTEAF
clone_size: .
d_call: .
v_call: TRBV9
j_call: TRBJ1-1

cdr3_aa: SVWALTYEQY
clone_size: .
d_call: .
v_call: TRBV29-1
j_call: TRBJ2-7

cdr3_aa: AISVDKNTEAF
clone_size: .
d_call: .
v_call: TRBV10-3
j_call: TRBJ1-1

cdr3_aa: ASSGGDPTEQF
clone_size: .
d_call: .
v_call: TRBV2
j_call: TRBJ2-1

cdr3_aa: ASSPKGGMNTEAF
clone_size: once
d_call: .
v_call: TRBV4-1
j_call: TRBJ1-1

cdr3_aa: ASSINGGEKLF
clone_size: once
d_call: .
v_call: TRBV19
j_call: TRBJ1-4

cdr3_aa: ASSFSGISTDTQY
clone_size: .
d_call: TRBD2
v_call: TRBV11-2
j_call: TRBJ2-3

cdr3_aa: AWSVTRKNEKLF
clone_size: .
d_call: .
v_call: TRBV30
j_call: TRBJ1-4

cdr3_aa: AWSRSWSTSDTQY
clone_size: .
d_call: .
v_call: TRBV30
j_call: TRBJ2-3

cdr3_aa: ASSRRGGGETQY
clone_size: .
d_call: .
v_call: TRBV14
j_call: TRBJ2-5

cdr3_aa: ASSQREFGGYT
clone_size: .
d_call: .
v_call: TRBV14
j_call: TRBJ1-2

cdr3_aa: ASSVAGGREQY
clone_size: .
d_call: TRBD2
v_call: TRBV18
j_call: TRBJ2-7

cdr3_aa: ASSPKTGHYYEQY
clone_size: .
d_call: .
v_call: TRBV7-6
j_call: TRBJ2-7

cdr3_aa: ASSPTQGENTEAF
clone_size: .
d_call: TRBD1
v_call: TRBV18
j_call: TRBJ1-1

cdr3_aa: SLAGVWVAKPSDTQY
clone_size: .
d_call: .
v_call: TRBV29-1
j_call: TRBJ2-3